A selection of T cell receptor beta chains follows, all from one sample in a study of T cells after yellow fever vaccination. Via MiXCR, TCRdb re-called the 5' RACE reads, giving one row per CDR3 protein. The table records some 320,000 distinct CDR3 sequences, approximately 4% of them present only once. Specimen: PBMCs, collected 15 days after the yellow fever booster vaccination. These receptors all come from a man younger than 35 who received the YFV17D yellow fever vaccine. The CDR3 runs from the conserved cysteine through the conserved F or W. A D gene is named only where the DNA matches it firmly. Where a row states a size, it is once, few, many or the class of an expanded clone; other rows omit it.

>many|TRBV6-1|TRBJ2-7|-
CASSEKSTGGAEQYF
TGTGCCAGCAGTGAAAAGAGTACAGGGGGGGCCGAGCAGTACTTC
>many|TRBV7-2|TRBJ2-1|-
CASITRRGKSYNEQFF
TGTGCCAGCATAACCCGAAGGGGGAAATCCTACAATGAGCAGTTCTTC
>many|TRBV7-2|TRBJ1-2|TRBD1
CASSLGGDRVYGYTF
TGTGCCAGCAGCTTAGGTGGGGACAGGGTCTATGGCTACACCTTC
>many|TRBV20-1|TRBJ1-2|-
CSASSRVNYGYTF
TGCAGTGCTTCCTCCAGGGTTAACTATGGCTACACCTTC
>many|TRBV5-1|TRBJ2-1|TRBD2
CASSFEAGTEQFF
TGCGCCAGCAGCTTCGAAGCGGGGACTGAGCAGTTCTTC
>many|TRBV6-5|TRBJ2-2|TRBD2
CASRTSTGELFF
TGTGCCAGCCGGACTAGCACCGGGGAGCTGTTTTTT
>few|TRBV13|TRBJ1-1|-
CASSLGRPVGPAEAFF
TGTGCCAGCAGCTTAGGCCGCCCAGTTGGGCCGGCTGAAGCTTTCTTT
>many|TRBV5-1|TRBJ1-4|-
CASSPASPVEKLFF
TGCGCCAGCAGCCCGGCGTCTCCGGTTGAAAAACTGTTTTTT
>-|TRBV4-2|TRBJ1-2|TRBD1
CASSQAGQGTNYGYTF
TGTGCCAGCAGCCAAGCCGGACAGGGTACAAACTATGGCTACACCTTC
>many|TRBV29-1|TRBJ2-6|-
CSVVGPAGANVLTF
TGCAGCGTTGTGGGCCCGGCCGGGGCCAACGTCCTGACTTTC
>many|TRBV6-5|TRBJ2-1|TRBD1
CASSPWTGRGGNEQFF
TGTGCCAGCAGTCCGTGGACAGGGCGAGGGGGCAATGAGCAGTTCTTC
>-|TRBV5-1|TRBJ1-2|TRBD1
CASSLGRGRDYGYTF
TGCGCCAGCAGCTTGGGTAGGGGGCGAGATTATGGCTACACCTTC
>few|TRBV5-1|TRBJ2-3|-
CASSLTTRAFLTSTDTQYF
TGCGCCAGCAGCTTGACAACGCGAGCCTTCCTAACTAGCACAGATACGCAGTATTTT
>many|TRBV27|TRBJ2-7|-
CASSSSRGAYEQYF
TGTGCCAGCAGTTCCTCAAGGGGAGCCTACGAGCAGTACTTC
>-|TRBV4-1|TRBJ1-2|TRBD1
CASSRSGTDGYTF
TGCGCCAGCAGCCGCAGCGGGACAGATGGCTACACCTTC
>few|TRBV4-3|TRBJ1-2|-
CASSQSGEPYGYTF
TGCGCCAGCAGCCAATCAGGGGAACCCTATGGCTACACCTTC
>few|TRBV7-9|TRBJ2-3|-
CAGSRGRSTDTQYF
TGTGCCGGGTCTCGGGGCAGAAGCACAGATACGCAGTATTTT
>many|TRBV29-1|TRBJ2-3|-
CSVEGAGRYTDTQYF
TGCAGCGTTGAAGGTGCGGGCAGATACACAGATACGCAGTATTTT
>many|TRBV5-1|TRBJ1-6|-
CASSLGAYHNSPLHF
TGCGCCAGCAGCTTGGGGGCATACCATAATTCACCCCTCCACTTT
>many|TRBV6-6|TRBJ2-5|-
CASRKSLGGSQETQYF
TGTGCCAGCAGAAAATCTCTGGGGGGTTCCCAAGAGACCCAGTACTTC
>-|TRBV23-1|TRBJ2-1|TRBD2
CASSQPLGSGGLNNEQFF
TGCGCCAGCAGTCAACCCCTGGGGAGCGGGGGGCTTAACAATGAGCAGTTCTTC
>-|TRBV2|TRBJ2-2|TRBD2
CASRLAGATGELFF
TGTGCCAGCAGACTAGCGGGGGCTACCGGGGAGCTGTTTTTT
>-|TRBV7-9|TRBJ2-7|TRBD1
CASSYLTGYEQYF
TGTGCCAGCAGCTACTTGACAGGGTACGAGCAGTACTTC
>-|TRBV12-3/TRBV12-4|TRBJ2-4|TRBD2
CASAITSGGNIQYF
TGTGCCAGCGCAATTACTAGCGGGGGGAACATTCAGTACTTC
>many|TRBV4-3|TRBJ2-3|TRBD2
CASSQGTSGVSTDTQYF
TGCGCCAGCAGCCAAGGGACTAGCGGGGTTAGCACAGATACGCAGTATTTT
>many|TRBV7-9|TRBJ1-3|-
CASSSTRGNTIYF
TGTGCCAGCAGCTCGACCCGTGGAAACACCATATATTTT
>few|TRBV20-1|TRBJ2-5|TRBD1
CSAPGTARQTQYF
TGCAGTGCTCCTGGGACAGCCCGTCAGACCCAGTACTTC
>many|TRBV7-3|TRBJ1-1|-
CASSPDGQVEAFF
TGTGCCAGCAGCCCGGACGGGCAAGTTGAAGCTTTCTTT
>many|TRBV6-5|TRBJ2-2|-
CASSYSRLRGNTGELFF
TGTGCCAGCAGTTACTCGAGATTGCGGGGGAACACCGGGGAGCTGTTTTTT
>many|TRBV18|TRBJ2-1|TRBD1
CASSRDRVYNEQFF
TGTGCCAGCTCGCGGGACAGGGTCTACAATGAGCAGTTCTTC
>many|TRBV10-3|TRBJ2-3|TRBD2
CAIESPGLASRGTDTQYF
TGTGCCATCGAGTCACCGGGACTAGCGTCGAGGGGCACAGATACGCAGTATTTT
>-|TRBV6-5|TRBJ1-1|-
CASSPLGGNTEAFF
TGTGCCAGCAGTCCCCTGGGAGGGAACACTGAAGCTTTCTTT